Listed below are T cell receptor beta chains from one sample, sequenced in a study of blood T cell repertoires in COVID-19. Profiling relied on immunoSEQ multiplex PCR, and the TCRdb table lists in-frame clones only, not all of them. The sample has some 330,000 clones, 80% to 90% seen once. The sequencing input was PBMCs or T cells enriched from blood (not recorded which). The source of these receptors is a man aged 25-45 years who had recovered from COVID-19. The CDR3 runs from the conserved cysteine through the conserved F or W.

v_call cdr3_aa
TRBV15 CATSKRQGPGELFF
TRBV18 CASSPTTGTNNQPQHF
TRBV9 CASSVEGGGSPQYF
TRBV28 CASTGGVMNTEAFF
TRBV7-8 CASSLTGVGSPLHF
TRBV7-8 CASSPPGRQAASMNTEAFF
TRBV7-9 CASSLVAGWYGYTF
TRBV4-1 CASSQPSSVYTDTQYF
TRBV5-3 CARSLGRDRGNYGYTF
TRBV1 CTSRSSYNEQFF